Listed here is a single T cell receptor beta chain. Its antigen is not known. Trimming at V came to 0 bases and at J to 7 bases, leaving 23 bases not matched to a gene. This CDR3 region has 21 residues. Per germline, CDR1 KGHDR and CDR2 SFDVKD. This entry belongs to a study of response to subunit inactivated influenza vaccine. Study-level points and caveats: Every seasonal influenza vaccination brings in few new T cells, the authors suggested.

Each CDR3 protein is one row after TCRdb ran MiXCR on the RT-PCR reads. This sample has hundreds of thousands of distinct CDR3 sequences; about a sixth occur once, and the top ten carry around 10%. The TCR was taken from a man in his forties or fifties who received an inactivated influenza vaccine. The sample in question was PBMCs from blood, obtained about 12 days after vaccination. The chain carries TRBV24-1 and TRBJ2-7; 10 bases match TRBD2. As DNA, the CDR3 is TGTGCCACCAGTGATTTGCATCCCGGGGGTTTAGCGGGAGGCACACCCCGGGAGCAGTACTTC. Amino acids: CATSDLHPGGLAGGTPREQYF.